This is a list of T cell receptor beta chains from one sample in a study of blood T cell repertoires in COVID-19. The method was immunoSEQ multiplex PCR; TCRdb's version includes in-frame clones alone and lacks a portion of them. The sample yields about 160,000 clones, about four fifths seen once. Sequencing input: peripheral blood. The receptor set was obtained from a woman older than 75 with active or convalescent COVID-19. Each CDR3 is given with its conserved first and last residue. Fields, in order: J gene, clone size, V gene, D gene, CDR3 DNA, CDR3 protein. A D gene is named only where the DNA matches it firmly. Clone size is stated in some rows and not others, as once, few, many or a class when expanded.

>TRBJ1-5|-|TRBV30|-
TGTGCCTGGAGTGTACTGCGGGCGGGACAGCCCCAGCATTTT
CAWSVLRAGQPQHF
>TRBJ2-6|once|TRBV3-1/TRBV3-2|-
TGTGCCAGCAGCCTTGTTAATGTAGGGGCCAACGTCCTGACTTTC
CASSLVNVGANVLTF
>TRBJ2-1|-|TRBV10-1|TRBD2
TGCGCCAGCAGCGCCACTAGCGGGAGTTTCGATGAGCAGTTCTTC
CASSATSGSFDEQFF
>TRBJ2-7|-|TRBV9|-
TGTGCCAGCAGCGTAGACCAGGGATGGTACCACGAGCAGTACTTC
CASSVDQGWYHEQYF
>TRBJ2-7|-|TRBV5-4|-
TGTGCCAGCAGCTTGGCCGTAGAGGGTATAGGGGAGCAGTACTTC
CASSLAVEGIGEQYF
>TRBJ2-3|-|TRBV28|TRBD2
TGTGCCAGCAGTTTATCCGGGAGGTCCTACGGCACAGATACGCAGTATTTT
CASSLSGRSYGTDTQYF
>TRBJ2-1|-|TRBV5-5|TRBD2
TGTGCCAGCAGCTTGGCCGGAGGGGGAGCTAGCGGGAGGGACAATGAGCAGTTCTTC
CASSLAGGGASGRDNEQFF
>TRBJ2-5|-|TRBV7-2|-
TGTGCCAGCAGCTTAGCACGGGAGACCCAGTACTTC
CASSLARETQYF
>TRBJ2-2|-|TRBV2|-
TGTGCCAGCAGAGGGCAGGGCGATTGGACCGGGGAGCTGTTTTTT
CASRGQGDWTGELFF
>TRBJ2-5|-|TRBV27|TRBD2
TGTGCCAGCAGTTTTAGGCGCACTCCTAGCGGGGTGTCCCAAGAGACCCAGTACTTC
CASSFRRTPSGVSQETQYF
>TRBJ2-7|-|TRBV5-6|-
TGTGCCAGCAGCTGGACTCCGAACAGCTACGAGCAGTACTTC
CASSWTPNSYEQYF
>TRBJ2-1|few|TRBV6-5|TRBD2
TGTGCCAGCAGCACCCTTCGGGAGGTGTACAATGAGCAGTTCTTC
CASSTLREVYNEQFF
>TRBJ2-7|-|TRBV4-1|TRBD2
TGCGCCAGCAGACCGACCCATACTAGCGGGAATGCCTACGAGCAGTACTTC
CASRPTHTSGNAYEQYF
>TRBJ2-5|-|TRBV18|TRBD2
TGTGCCAGCTCACCCCCGGGACTAGCGTCGGAGACCCAGTACTTC
CASSPPGLASETQYF
>TRBJ2-5|few|TRBV4-1|TRBD2
TGCGCCAGCAGCCATGACCCGGGAGGGACCCAGTACTTC
CASSHDPGGTQYF
>TRBJ2-7|-|TRBV18|TRBD2
TGTGCCAGCTCACCACCACTAGCGGGAGGGCCTCGGGAGCAGTACTTC
CASSPPLAGGPREQYF
>TRBJ1-5|-|TRBV19|-
TGTGCCAGTAGTATCGGGCCCGACAGACTCAATCAGCCCCAGCATTTT
CASSIGPDRLNQPQHF
>TRBJ1-2|-|TRBV2|TRBD1
TGTGCCAGCAGTGAAAGGACAGGGGCGGGTGGCTACACCTTC
CASSERTGAGGYTF
>TRBJ1-1|-|TRBV29-1|TRBD1
TGCAGCGTTGAAGAAACTGGACAGGGCACTGAAGCTTTCTTT
CSVEETGQGTEAFF
>TRBJ1-4|few|TRBV27|TRBD1
TGTGCCAGCAGCCTAACCCTGGGACAGCTCCGTCTGTTTTTT
CASSLTLGQLRLFF
>TRBJ1-1|-|TRBV3-1/TRBV3-2|TRBD1
TGTGCCAGCAGCCTAACAGGGGGCGCCGATTCTGAAGCTTTCTTT
CASSLTGGADSEAFF
>TRBJ2-3|-|TRBV5-4|TRBD1
TGTGCCAGCAGCTTCCCGGACAGGGGAAGCACAGATACGCAGTATTTT
CASSFPDRGSTDTQYF
>TRBJ2-5|-|TRBV19|-
TGTGCCAGTATGAGGGCAGCCGGTAAAGCGGAGACCCAGTACTTC
CASMRAAGKAETQYF
>TRBJ2-3|few|TRBV4-1|TRBD1
TGCGCCAGCAGCCGGACAGGCATTGGGGGCACAGATACGCAGTATTTT
CASSRTGIGGTDTQYF
>TRBJ2-1|few|TRBV7-2|TRBD2
TGTGCCAGCAGCCCGACCCCGGGGGCTAGCGGGAGGAACAATGAGCAGTTCTTC
CASSPTPGASGRNNEQFF
>TRBJ2-3|-|TRBV6-5|TRBD2
TGTGCCAGCAGCAGCGGGGCTAGCACAGATACGCAGTATTTT
CASSSGASTDTQYF
>TRBJ2-5|-|TRBV5-1|TRBD1
TGCGCCAGCAGCCCGGGACAGGGAAAAGAGACCCAGTACTTC
CASSPGQGKETQYF
>TRBJ2-2|-|TRBV5-1|TRBD1
TGCGCCAGCAGCCCTCCGCAGGGGGCCACCGGGGAGCTGTTTTTT
CASSPPQGATGELFF
>TRBJ2-7|-|TRBV29-1|-
TGCAGCGTTGATGGGCTAGCGGACAGCTACGAGCAGTACTTC
CSVDGLADSYEQYF
>TRBJ1-2|-|TRBV28|TRBD1
TGTGCCAGCAGCCGCCCGCGGCAGGGGGCGAGGAATGGCTACACCTTC
CASSRPRQGARNGYTF
>TRBJ2-3|-|TRBV7-2|-
TGTGCCAGCAGCCCGGACAGTTTCACAGATACGCAGTATTTT
CASSPDSFTDTQYF
>TRBJ2-1|-|TRBV5-1|-
TGCGCCAGCAGCTTGGTTGGCGGTCCTGAGCAGTTCTTC
CASSLVGGPEQFF
>TRBJ1-5|-|TRBV19|TRBD1
TGTGCCAGTAGTATGGGGCAGGGGGCGCGATCTCAGCCCCAGCATTTT
CASSMGQGARSQPQHF
>TRBJ1-4|-|TRBV6-2/TRBV6-3|-
TGTGCCAGCAGTGGACAGCCAACTAATGAAAAACTGTTTTTT
CASSGQPTNEKLFF
>TRBJ2-7|-|TRBV19|-
TGTGCCAGTAGTATCGCTCTAAGTGCCTACGAGCAGTACTTC
CASSIALSAYEQYF
>TRBJ2-1|-|TRBV11-3|TRBD2
TGTGCCAGCAGCTTAGCGGCAAGGACTAGTATGGGTGGGGCTGAGCAGTTCTTC
CASSLAARTSMGGAEQFF
>TRBJ1-5|-|TRBV4-1|TRBD1
TGCGCCAGCAGCCAAGATAGGAACAGGGGGGTCAATCAGCCCCAGCATTTT
CASSQDRNRGVNQPQHF
>TRBJ2-1|-|TRBV2|TRBD1
TGTGCCAGCAGTCAGGACAGGGGAGTATCCTACAATGAGCAGTTCTTC
CASSQDRGVSYNEQFF
>TRBJ1-1|-|TRBV30|-
TGTGCCTGGAGTCGAACAGGGTTGATGAACACTGAAGCTTTCTTT
CAWSRTGLMNTEAFF
>TRBJ1-5|-|TRBV7-3|-
TGTGCCAGCAGCTCGCAGGGTGGCAATCAGCCCCAGCATTTT
CASSSQGGNQPQHF
>TRBJ1-1|-|TRBV11-3|-
TGTGCCAGCAGCTTAGATTCAGGGTTGAACACTGAAGCTTTCTTT
CASSLDSGLNTEAFF
>TRBJ2-2|-|TRBV9|TRBD1
TGTGCCAGCAGCGTACAGGGGGCCACCGGGGAGCTGTTTTTT
CASSVQGATGELFF
>TRBJ1-1|-|TRBV21-1|-
TGTGCCAGCAGCAAAGAAGGCGCCTGGGGGCAAGCTTTCTTT
CASSKEGAWGQAFF